The rows below give T cell receptor beta chains drawn from one sample of a study of T cell responses to AZD1222 COVID-19 vaccine. Assay: immunoSEQ multiplex PCR; the TCRdb copy retains only in-frame clones and omits some. Counted here are fewer than 180,000 clones, roughly 92% occurring once; the ten biggest clones make up roughly 1.3%. This sample comprised peripheral blood, obtained on day 0 of AZD1222 vaccination. The receptors stem from an adult in good health. CDR3s include the opening cysteine and the closing phenylalanine or tryptophan. D genes are given only for firm matches. The listing skips clone size in some rows; elsewhere it reads once, few, many or a size class.

v_call: TRBV7-8; d_call: .; clone_size: .; j_call: TRBJ1-3; cdr3_nt: TGTGCCAGCAGCGCACAGATCTCTGGAAACACCATATATTTT; cdr3_aa: CASSAQISGNTIYF
v_call: TRBV4-2; d_call: .; clone_size: .; j_call: TRBJ2-3; cdr3_nt: TGTGCCAGCAGCCAATCGGGGACCACCACAGATACGCAGTATTTT; cdr3_aa: CASSQSGTTTDTQYF
v_call: TRBV5-1; d_call: TRBD2; clone_size: .; j_call: TRBJ2-3; cdr3_nt: TGCGCCAGCAGCCCCACTAGCGGGGGGGCCCTAAACACAGATACGCAGTATTTT; cdr3_aa: CASSPTSGGALNTDTQYF
v_call: TRBV5-6; d_call: TRBD1; clone_size: .; j_call: TRBJ2-1; cdr3_nt: TGTGCCAGCAGCCAATGGGTCCGGGACAGTCACAATGAGCAGTTCTTC; cdr3_aa: CASSQWVRDSHNEQFF
v_call: TRBV15; d_call: .; clone_size: .; j_call: TRBJ1-6; cdr3_nt: TGTGCCACCAGCGGACTCCTATCAGGTGGGGATAATTCACCCCTCCACTTT; cdr3_aa: CATSGLLSGGDNSPLHF
v_call: TRBV29-1; d_call: .; clone_size: .; j_call: TRBJ1-2; cdr3_nt: TGCAGCGTTGCGTTTTCGGTGAGGCAACAGGGCTACACCTTC; cdr3_aa: CSVAFSVRQQGYTF
v_call: TRBV4-1; d_call: TRBD2; clone_size: .; j_call: TRBJ2-1; cdr3_nt: TGCGCCAGCAGCCAATACCTCCCCGGGACTAGCGGGTATGAGCAGTTCTTC; cdr3_aa: CASSQYLPGTSGYEQFF
v_call: TRBV13; d_call: .; clone_size: .; j_call: TRBJ1-1; cdr3_nt: TGTGCCAGCAGCTTAGGCCGTGGGGGTTTCACTGAAGCTTTCTTT; cdr3_aa: CASSLGRGGFTEAFF
v_call: TRBV5-4; d_call: .; clone_size: .; j_call: TRBJ2-3; cdr3_nt: TGTGCCAGCAGCTCAGTGGGACGGCCTCACACAGATACGCAGTATTTT; cdr3_aa: CASSSVGRPHTDTQYF
v_call: TRBV2; d_call: .; clone_size: .; j_call: TRBJ2-1; cdr3_nt: TGTGCCAGCGCTATTAAGGGTTACAATGAGCAGTTCTTC; cdr3_aa: CASAIKGYNEQFF
v_call: TRBV19; d_call: .; clone_size: .; j_call: TRBJ1-3; cdr3_nt: TGTGCCAGTAGGCTTTCGGCAGGAAACACCATATATTTT; cdr3_aa: CASRLSAGNTIYF
v_call: TRBV11-2; d_call: .; clone_size: .; j_call: TRBJ1-2; cdr3_nt: TGTGCCAGCAGCTTAGGCACGGAGGGGTATGGCTACACCTTC; cdr3_aa: CASSLGTEGYGYTF
v_call: TRBV4-2; d_call: TRBD1; clone_size: .; j_call: TRBJ1-5; cdr3_nt: TGTGCCAGCAGCTCCCAAACAGGGGGCGATCAGCCCCAGCATTTT; cdr3_aa: CASSSQTGGDQPQHF
v_call: TRBV14; d_call: TRBD2; clone_size: .; j_call: TRBJ2-3; cdr3_nt: TGTGCCAGCAGCCAAGGGACTAGCGGGATGCTTAGCACAGATACGCAGTATTTT; cdr3_aa: CASSQGTSGMLSTDTQYF
v_call: TRBV18; d_call: TRBD1; clone_size: .; j_call: TRBJ1-5; cdr3_nt: TGTGCCAGCTCACCGGACGGACAGGGCAATCAGCCCCAGCATTTT; cdr3_aa: CASSPDGQGNQPQHF
v_call: TRBV5-6; d_call: .; clone_size: .; j_call: TRBJ2-3; cdr3_nt: TGTGCCAGCAGCTTGTCTAAGGCGGGGGATACGCAGTATTTT; cdr3_aa: CASSLSKAGDTQYF
v_call: TRBV12-3/TRBV12-4; d_call: .; clone_size: .; j_call: TRBJ1-3; cdr3_nt: TGTGCCAGCAGTGAGGGGGGCGGAAACACCATATATTTT; cdr3_aa: CASSEGGGNTIYF
v_call: TRBV6-6; d_call: .; clone_size: .; j_call: TRBJ1-2; cdr3_nt: TGTGCCAGCACCTCACAGGGTTGGGGCTACACCTTC; cdr3_aa: CASTSQGWGYTF
v_call: TRBV27; d_call: TRBD1; clone_size: .; j_call: TRBJ1-4; cdr3_nt: TGTGCCAGCAGAACCAGGGGGACTAATGAAAAACTGTTTTTT; cdr3_aa: CASRTRGTNEKLFF
v_call: TRBV5-1; d_call: .; clone_size: once; j_call: TRBJ2-5; cdr3_nt: TGCGCCAGCAGCTCGCCCCCTGGGGAAGAGACCCAGTACTTC; cdr3_aa: CASSSPPGEETQYF
v_call: TRBV15; d_call: TRBD2; clone_size: .; j_call: TRBJ2-1; cdr3_nt: TGTGCCACCAGCGACCGAGAGCGGGAGGGCCCCTACAATGAGCAGTTCTTC; cdr3_aa: CATSDREREGPYNEQFF
v_call: TRBV3-1/TRBV3-2; d_call: .; clone_size: .; j_call: TRBJ1-4; cdr3_nt: TGTGCCAGCAGCCGTGGACAGCCAATAACTAATGAAAAACTGTTTTTT; cdr3_aa: CASSRGQPITNEKLFF
v_call: TRBV2; d_call: .; clone_size: .; j_call: TRBJ2-1; cdr3_nt: TGTGCCAGCAGTGAAGGTGGGGTTGAGCAGTTCTTC; cdr3_aa: CASSEGGVEQFF
v_call: TRBV15; d_call: .; clone_size: .; j_call: TRBJ2-1; cdr3_nt: TGTGCCACCAGCAGCGATCCTAGCTCCTACAATGAGCAGTTCTTC; cdr3_aa: CATSSDPSSYNEQFF
v_call: TRBV11-2; d_call: .; clone_size: .; j_call: TRBJ2-1; cdr3_nt: TGTGCCAGCAGCCCGATTACTAGCTCCTACAATGAGCAGTTCTTC; cdr3_aa: CASSPITSSYNEQFF
v_call: TRBV15; d_call: .; clone_size: .; j_call: TRBJ2-5; cdr3_nt: TGTGCCACCAGCTCCCCGGGGACCCAGTACTTC; cdr3_aa: CATSSPGTQYF
v_call: TRBV7-3; d_call: TRBD1; clone_size: .; j_call: TRBJ1-1; cdr3_nt: TGTGCCAGCAGCCAACAGGGGTCTTTCACTGAAGCTTTCTTT; cdr3_aa: CASSQQGSFTEAFF
v_call: TRBV21-1; d_call: .; clone_size: .; j_call: TRBJ2-3; cdr3_nt: TGTGCCAGCAACGAGGGTATTCGGTTCAAGGATACGCAGTATTTT; cdr3_aa: CASNEGIRFKDTQYF
v_call: TRBV11-2; d_call: .; clone_size: .; j_call: TRBJ1-2; cdr3_nt: TGTGCCAGCAGCTTGCGGGGCCAAAGGACTAACTATGGCTACACCTTC; cdr3_aa: CASSLRGQRTNYGYTF
v_call: TRBV7-9; d_call: TRBD2; clone_size: .; j_call: TRBJ2-3; cdr3_nt: TGTGCCAGCAGCCGCCAGCCGGGACTAGCGGGACGCACAGATACGCAGTATTTT; cdr3_aa: CASSRQPGLAGRTDTQYF
v_call: TRBV7-9; d_call: TRBD1; clone_size: .; j_call: TRBJ1-4; cdr3_nt: TGTGCCAGCAGCTCCGGGACAGGATATAATGAAAAACTGTTTTTT; cdr3_aa: CASSSGTGYNEKLFF
v_call: TRBV21-1; d_call: .; clone_size: .; j_call: TRBJ1-2; cdr3_nt: TGTGCCAGCAGCGAAAGTACATCCGGGACAGGGGACCTAAATGCTAACTATGGCTACACCTTC; cdr3_aa: CASSESTSGTGDLNANYGYTF
v_call: TRBV28; d_call: .; clone_size: .; j_call: TRBJ1-6; cdr3_nt: TGTGCCAGCAGTTTGGGCAGGTTGAATTCACCCCTCCACTTT; cdr3_aa: CASSLGRLNSPLHF
v_call: TRBV10-3; d_call: .; clone_size: .; j_call: TRBJ1-6; cdr3_nt: TGTGCCACCTACTCTGAGGGTGGCTCACCCCTCCACTTT; cdr3_aa: CATYSEGGSPLHF
v_call: TRBV27; d_call: .; clone_size: .; j_call: TRBJ2-5; cdr3_nt: TGTGCCAGCAGGGAAGAGACCCAGTACTTC; cdr3_aa: CASREETQYF
v_call: TRBV19; d_call: .; clone_size: .; j_call: TRBJ2-5; cdr3_nt: TGTGCCAGTAGTATAGACAGGTTTTCTCGGGAGACCCAGTACTTC; cdr3_aa: CASSIDRFSRETQYF
v_call: TRBV6-2/TRBV6-3; d_call: .; clone_size: .; j_call: TRBJ2-1; cdr3_nt: TGTGCCAGCAGTTATGATCTCCTCCCAAATGAGCAGTTCTTC; cdr3_aa: CASSYDLLPNEQFF
v_call: TRBV11-1; d_call: .; clone_size: .; j_call: TRBJ2-5; cdr3_nt: TGTGCCAGCAGCTTGGGGGACCGCAAGTACTTC; cdr3_aa: CASSLGDRKYF
v_call: TRBV10-3; d_call: .; clone_size: once; j_call: TRBJ1-1; cdr3_nt: TGTGCCATCACGGGACACCTGAACACTGAAGCTTTCTTT; cdr3_aa: CAITGHLNTEAFF
v_call: TRBV6-5; d_call: .; clone_size: .; j_call: TRBJ1-1; cdr3_nt: TGTGCCAGCAGTTACTCTCAGAACACTGAAGCTTTCTTT; cdr3_aa: CASSYSQNTEAFF
v_call: TRBV5-1; d_call: .; clone_size: .; j_call: TRBJ1-5; cdr3_nt: TGCGCCAGTCGTTTGGATAGCAATCAGCCCCAGCATTTT; cdr3_aa: CASRLDSNQPQHF
v_call: TRBV24-1; d_call: TRBD1; clone_size: .; j_call: TRBJ2-2; cdr3_nt: TGTGCCACCACCGGGACAGGGTTCGGGGAGCTGTTTTTT; cdr3_aa: CATTGTGFGELFF
v_call: TRBV7-9; d_call: .; clone_size: .; j_call: TRBJ1-1; cdr3_nt: TGTGCCAGCAGCCCACCGACGAACACTGAAGCTTTCTTT; cdr3_aa: CASSPPTNTEAFF
v_call: TRBV6-5; d_call: TRBD2; clone_size: few; j_call: TRBJ2-3; cdr3_nt: TGTGCCAGCAGCGAGACTAGCGGGGGGCCCTCTGCGCAGTATTTT; cdr3_aa: CASSETSGGPSAQYF
v_call: TRBV7-7; d_call: TRBD2; clone_size: .; j_call: TRBJ2-1; cdr3_nt: TGTGCCAGCAGCTTTCTCAGCGGGAGAGTCAACAATGAGCAGTTCTTC; cdr3_aa: CASSFLSGRVNNEQFF